These T cell receptor beta chains were read from a single sample in a study of CD8 T cells in ankylosing spondylitis. Via MiXCR, TCRdb re-called the 5' RACE reads, giving one row per CDR3 protein. The data hold tens of thousands of distinct CDR3 sequences, with about 5.3% observed a single time. Sequencing was carried out using blood, either unsorted or a sorted T cell fraction (not recorded which). The receptors were gathered from a female donor with ankylosing spondylitis or in good health (not recorded which). The CDR3 runs from the conserved cysteine through the conserved F or W. D genes are given only for firm matches. Clone size, where shown, is once, few, many, or a class for clones that have expanded.

size,V,D,J,DNA,CDR3
many,TRBV9,TRBD2,TRBJ2-2,TGTGCCAGCCGTTATGGGCTAGCGGGAGATGACACCGGGGAGCTGTTTTTT,CASRYGLAGDDTGELFF
-,TRBV9,TRBD1,TRBJ1-1,TGTGCCAGCAGCCCGGACAGGGGAAACACTGAAGCTTTCTTT,CASSPDRGNTEAFF
few,TRBV9,TRBD1,TRBJ2-3,TGTGCCAGCAGCGTAACGACAGGGAGCACAGATACGCAGTATTTT,CASSVTTGSTDTQYF
many,TRBV9,-,TRBJ1-3,TGTGCCAGCAGCCCTTCGGGGTCCCCTGGAAACACCATATATTTT,CASSPSGSPGNTIYF
many,TRBV9,-,TRBJ2-2,TGTGCCAGCAGCCCCAGGGGTGCCGCGAGCACCGGGGAGCTGTTTTTT,CASSPRGAASTGELFF
many,TRBV9,-,TRBJ1-5,TGTGCCAGCAGCAAATGGGGGGGTGGACAGCCCCAGCATTTT,CASSKWGGGQPQHF
few,TRBV9,-,TRBJ2-1,TGTGCCAGCAGCCCCCGGGACTTATTGAGCTCCTACAATGAGCAGTTCTTC,CASSPRDLLSSYNEQFF
many,TRBV9,TRBD1,TRBJ2-7,TGTGCCAGCAGCACCGGACAGGGCTACGAGCAGTACTTC,CASSTGQGYEQYF
many,TRBV9,-,TRBJ2-7,TGTGCCAGCAGCCCCGAGCTTACAGGGACCTACGAGCAGTACTTC,CASSPELTGTYEQYF
-,TRBV9,-,TRBJ2-2,TGTGCCAGCAGCGTAGAGGGTGTCAACACCGGGGAGCTGTTTTTT,CASSVEGVNTGELFF
few,TRBV9,-,TRBJ2-3,TGTGCCAGCAGCCCCGGCTATACGCAGTATTTT,CASSPGYTQYF
many,TRBV9,TRBD1,TRBJ1-3,TGTGCCAGCAGCCCACGACAGGGGGCCTCTGGAAACACCATATATTTT,CASSPRQGASGNTIYF